This T cell receptor (beta chain) was obtained from a study of cytomegalovirus exposure and HLA in healthy donors. Study information: Previous work identified 90 million to 130 million unique TCR beta sequences from 150 million to 200 million T cells.

PCR involved 60 Vbeta and 13 Jbeta primers. Original data processing: As a later analysis found, there were 70 million to 90 million unique TCR beta chains, of which roughly 11 million were shared. Measured with immunoSEQ multiplex PCR; TCRdb has only the in-frame clones, and not every one. V, J and clone size reflect that table, while D and trimming were determined from the DNA. Here the sample spans under 35,000 clones, about three fifths being singletons. CDR3 size: 13 residues. Trimming removed 0 bases at V and 5 bases at J, with 7 bases between. Germline CDR1 and CDR2: MNHEY and SVGAGI. Input material: PBMCs. The rearrangement uses TRBV6-5 and TRBJ2-5, with D unresolved. This receptor was identified in a man aged 50 to 60 in good health and CMV-seropositive. CDR3 nucleotide sequence: TGTGCCAGCAGTTACTCTGGCTTTGAGACCCAGTACTTC. It yields the protein CASSYSGFETQYF.